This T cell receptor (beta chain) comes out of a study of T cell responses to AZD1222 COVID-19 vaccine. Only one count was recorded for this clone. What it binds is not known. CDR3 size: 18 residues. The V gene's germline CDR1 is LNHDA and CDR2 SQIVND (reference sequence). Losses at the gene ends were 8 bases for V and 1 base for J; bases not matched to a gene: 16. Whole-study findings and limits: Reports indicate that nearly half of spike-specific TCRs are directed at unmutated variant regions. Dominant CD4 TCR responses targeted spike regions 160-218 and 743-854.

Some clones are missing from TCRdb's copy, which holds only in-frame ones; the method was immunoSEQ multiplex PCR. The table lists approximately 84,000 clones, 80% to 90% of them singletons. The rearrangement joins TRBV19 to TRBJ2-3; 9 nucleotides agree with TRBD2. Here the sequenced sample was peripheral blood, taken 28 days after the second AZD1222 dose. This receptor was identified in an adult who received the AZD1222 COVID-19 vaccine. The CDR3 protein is CASPKPLFSGGRTDTQYF. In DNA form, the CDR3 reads TGTGCCAGTCCTAAGCCCCTCTTTAGCGGGGGTCGCACAGATACGCAGTATTTT. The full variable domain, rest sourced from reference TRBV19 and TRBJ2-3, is DGGITQSPKYLFRKEGQNVTLSCEQNLNHDAMYWYRQDPGQGLRLIYYSQIVNDFQKGDIAEGYSVSREKKESFPLTVTSAQKNPTAFYLCASPKPLFSGGRTDTQYFGPGTRLTVL.